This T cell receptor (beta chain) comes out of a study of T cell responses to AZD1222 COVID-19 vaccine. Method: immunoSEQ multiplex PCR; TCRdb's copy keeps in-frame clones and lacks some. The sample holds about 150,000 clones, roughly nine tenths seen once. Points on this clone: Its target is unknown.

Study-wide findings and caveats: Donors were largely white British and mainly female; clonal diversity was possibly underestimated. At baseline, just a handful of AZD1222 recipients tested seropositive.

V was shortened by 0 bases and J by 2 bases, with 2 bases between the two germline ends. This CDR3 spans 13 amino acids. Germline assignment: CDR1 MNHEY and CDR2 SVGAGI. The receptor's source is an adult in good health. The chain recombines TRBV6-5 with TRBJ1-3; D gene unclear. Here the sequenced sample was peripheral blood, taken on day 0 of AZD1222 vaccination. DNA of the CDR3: TGTGCCAGCAGTTACTCGCCTGGAAACACCATATATTTT. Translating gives CASSYSPGNTIYF.